This T cell receptor (beta chain) emerged from a study of blood T cells in healthy people across ages (dated by TCRdb to 2014 to 2015). For context, the study as a whole: In model experiments, template switching captured about one uniquely barcoded TCR beta cDNA molecule for every two T cells. To avoid experimental bias, donors of different ages were randomly spread across the sequencing lanes. Two additional independent replicas of 1 million unique cDNA reads from the same blood draw were analyzed for two donors (one aged 18 to 29 and one aged 80 or older). The donors were divided into four age groups: young (average roughly 17 years), middle-aged (approximately 41), aged (62) and long-lived (around 87). The study measured age-related changes in TCR beta repertoire diversity using deep sequencing normalized with unique cDNA molecular identifiers.

In its sample, this clonotype was seen many times. Which antigen it targets is not known. There are no base qualities to consult, and no much larger clone falls within one base. Study-level results and caveats: As age increased, observed TCR beta diversity per million T cells dropped in a roughly linear way, and a significant reduction was already evident by age 40. A strong correlation was found between observed TCR beta diversity and the percentage of naive T cells measured by flow cytometry. Conclusive comparison of naive and antigen-experienced compartments was prevented by the profiling of bulk unsorted PBMCs. Compared with the aged group, the long-lived group had more naive CD4+ T cells, fewer expanded clones and increased TCR diversity, suggesting age selection. Because donor CMV infection status was unknown, age-related changes in expanded clonotypes were potentially confounded. Estimates of total diversity based on one million sequenced T cells were regarded as lower bounds and as underestimates.

The donors were 40 or so Caucasian individuals from Russia, aged roughly 6 to 100 years, who were systemically healthy. Approximately 9.3 milliliters of peripheral blood were collected from each donor into EDTA-treated Vacutainer tubes. Ficoll-Paque density-gradient centrifugation was used to isolate PBMCs, with at least 6.5 million per sample. Total RNA, at least 5 micrograms per sample, was extracted from PBMCs with Trizol reagent. Naive CD45RAhigh/CD27high T cell percentages were measured by flow cytometry on a PBMC aliquot from every donor. Libraries were made using 5' RACE. Sequencing used an Illumina HiSeq 2500. A second PCR of roughly 6 to 12 cycles was performed with a sample-barcoded 5' primer and a J-beta primer mix. A template-switch 5' adaptor carrying 12 random nucleotides introduced a unique molecular identifier onto each TCR beta cDNA molecule. At least 2.5 million CDR3-containing paired-end reads were obtained from each sample. All of the RNA was converted into first-strand cDNA using the Mint cDNA synthesis kit, with a TRBC-specific oligonucleotide serving as the primer. All cDNA was treated with uracil-DNA glycosylase and then went through a first 18-cycle PCR with the universal primers M1SS and BC2_uni_R. Under the source paper's analysis protocol: For normalization, 1 million high-quality reads were randomly selected from each sample, with every read carrying a distinct molecular identifier. Reads with shared molecular identifiers were discarded instead of being binned into consensus sequences. MiTCR, with a Q25 quality threshold and the strictest error-elimination algorithm, was used for CDR3 identification, clonotype clustering and error correction. A nonparametric unseen species model with Euler transformation was used to estimate lower-bound total TCR beta diversity. Clones were called with MiXCR by TCRdb after fastp trimmed the public reads at Q25, and only in-frame beta chains were retained. Identical CDR3 protein sequences are pooled into one entry, listed with their most common genes and DNA. These V and J calls are TCRdb output, not the study's own analysis. This sample lists hundreds of thousands of distinct CDR3 sequences; under 30% were detected once. In total, the top ten clones hold around a sixth of the sample.

Sequencing used blood. The sequence was obtained from a woman aged 80 or older in good health.

The CDR3 loop reads CASSFPVGTGGPETQYF. Here is the DNA: TGTGCCAGCAGCTTCCCTGTGGGGACAGGGGGGCCGGAGACCCAGTACTTC. Recombination joined TRBV7-9 with TRBJ2-5, and 11 junction bases match TRBD1. From the germline V gene (reference sequence), CDR1 is SEHNR and CDR2 is FQNEAQ. At the junction V is shortened by 3 bases and J by 5 bases; bases outside the gene matches: 11. Including cysteine and phenylalanine, the CDR3 has 17 amino acids. Just CDR3 DNA is preserved here, 51 bases in frame from base 1.